Described below is a single T cell receptor beta chain sequence and its context. As yet, its antigen is unknown. The sample originates from a study of T cell responses to AZD1222 COVID-19 vaccine. Study-wide background: Pooling was applied to second doses at about 4 or about 12 weeks.

Assay: immunoSEQ multiplex PCR; the TCRdb copy retains only in-frame clones and omits some. The sample holds over 90,000 clones, roughly nine tenths seen once. Findings and limits, study-wide: Just a handful of AZD1222 recipients were seropositive at baseline. When two AZD1222 doses had been given, Spike-specific TCR breadth and depth rose. Most donors were white British and more were female, and clonal diversity was possibly underestimated.

This CDR3 region has 13 residues. From germline, CDR1 is SQVTM and CDR2 ANQGSEA. The germline V and J ends were trimmed by 4 bases and 7 bases, with 14 bases remaining between them. V gene TRBV29-1 combines with J gene TRBJ2-1, with a tentative D call TRBD2 (6 bases). Sequenced here: peripheral blood, sampled on day 0 of AZD1222 vaccination. The clonotype was recovered from an adult in good health. The CDR3 is CSVVPGTPNEQFF. For the CDR3, the DNA is TGCAGCGTTGTTCCCGGGACTCCGAATGAGCAGTTCTTC.